The 3 T cell receptor beta chains in this list originate from one sample, sequenced in a study of cytomegalovirus exposure and HLA in healthy donors (dated by TCRdb to between 2016 and 2019). The library was made by the immunoSEQ multiplex PCR assay. The multiplex PCR relied on a mix of 60 forward primers for TCR Vbeta segments and 13 reverse primers for TCR Jbeta segments. This is the immuneACCESS table as TCRdb keeps it, with only in-frame sequences that have V and J called. A part of the clones is gone; compared with another copy, unresolved V genes explain less than half, and the rest is unexplained. This sample gives 55,000 to 65,000 clones in total; 70% to 75% of them show up just once. The ten largest clones take up 6.5% to 8.5% of the sample. Input material: PBMCs. Receptors originate from a man aged 25-45 years in good health and CMV-seropositive.

The V gene is TRBV5-1, the J gene TRBJ1-1; TRBD1 matches at 7 bases. Looked up from germline, CDR1 is SGHRS and CDR2 is YFSETQ. CDR3 length: 14 amino acids. J gave up 3 bases and V 4 bases, and 6 bases lay outside the gene matches. The CDR3 reads CASSRRTGDTEAFF. For the CDR3, the DNA is TGCGCCAGCAGCCGACGTACAGGGGACACTGAAGCTTTCTTT.

V is TRBV5-1 and J is TRBJ1-4, with D unresolved. CDR1 and CDR2 (germline): SGHRS, YFSETQ. Trimming took off 4 bases at V and 0 bases at J, with 13 bases between the two ends. This CDR3 contains 16 residues. CDR3 in DNA: TGCGCCAGCAGCGAGAGGTATCAGACAACTAATGAAAAACTGTTTTTT. Translating gives CASSERYQTTNEKLFF.

The chain combines TRBV28 with TRBJ2-3, with D possibly TRBD2 on 5 matching bases. Germline V gene lookup returns CDR1 MDHEN and CDR2 SYDVKM. V was clipped by 2 bases and J by 6 bases, with 12 bases between them. The CDR3 contains 14 residues. The CDR3 coding sequence is TGTGCCAGCAGTTTAGGGCGTCGCGGGGATACGCAGTATTTT. It specifies CASSLGRRGDTQYF.